This paragraph reports one TCR beta chain. The source of the sample is a study of blood T cell repertoires in COVID-19. Original processing notes: Researchers report that nucleated cell counts were estimated from reference gene primer amplification. TCRdb keeps only in-frame clones here, not all; method: immunoSEQ multiplex PCR. V and J calls and clone size come straight from that table; D and trimming were deduced from the DNA. The sample contains about 99,000 clones, around four fifths of which appear only once. The V end was cut by 5 bases, the J end by 2 bases, with 10 bases between. This CDR3 spans 13 amino acids. Germline-derived CDR1 and CDR2 are GTSNPN and SVGIG (reference sequence).

This receptor was obtained from a human donor in a cohort sampled during active COVID-19. V and J are TRBV30 and TRBJ1-5, with D possibly TRBD1 on 6 matching bases. Specimen: peripheral blood. Here the CDR3 reads CAWASGGNQPQHF. The CDR3 nucleotides are TGTGCCTGGGCCTCAGGGGGCAATCAGCCCCAGCATTTT.